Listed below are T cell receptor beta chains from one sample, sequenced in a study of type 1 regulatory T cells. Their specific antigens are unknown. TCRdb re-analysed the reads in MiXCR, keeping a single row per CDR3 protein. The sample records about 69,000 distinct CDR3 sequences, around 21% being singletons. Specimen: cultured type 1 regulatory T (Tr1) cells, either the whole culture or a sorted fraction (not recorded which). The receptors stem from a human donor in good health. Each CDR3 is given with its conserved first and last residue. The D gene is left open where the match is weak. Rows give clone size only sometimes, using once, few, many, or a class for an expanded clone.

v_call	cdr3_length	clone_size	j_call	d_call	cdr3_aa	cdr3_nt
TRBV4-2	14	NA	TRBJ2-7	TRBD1	CASSLYGQGYEQYF	TGTGCCAGCAGCCTCTACGGACAGGGCTACGAGCAGTACTTC
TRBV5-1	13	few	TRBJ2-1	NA	CASLDPNRNEQFF	TGCGCCAGCCTGGACCCGAATCGCAATGAGCAGTTCTTC
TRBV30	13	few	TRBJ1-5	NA	CAWSGGNGQPQHF	TGTGCCTGGAGTGGAGGTAATGGTCAGCCCCAGCATTTT
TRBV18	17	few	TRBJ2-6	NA	CASSLRQGGSGANVLTF	TGTGCCAGCTCACTCAGACAGGGAGGCTCTGGGGCCAACGTCCTGACTTTC
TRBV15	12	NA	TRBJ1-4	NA	CATSRHDEKLFF	TGTGCCACCAGTAGACACGACGAAAAACTGTTTTTT
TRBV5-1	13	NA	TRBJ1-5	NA	CASSLNLDQPQHF	TGCGCCAGCAGCTTGAATTTGGATCAGCCCCAGCATTTT
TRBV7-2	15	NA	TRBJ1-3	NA	CASSKAGGSGNTIYF	TGTGCCAGCAGCAAAGCAGGAGGCTCTGGAAACACCATATATTTT
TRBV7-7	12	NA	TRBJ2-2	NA	CASSHSTGELFF	TGTGCTAGCAGCCACTCCACCGGGGAGCTGTTTTTT
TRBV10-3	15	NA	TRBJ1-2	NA	CAISESQAGSGYYTF	TGTGCCATCAGTGAGTCACAGGCAGGCTCCGGGTACTACACCTTC
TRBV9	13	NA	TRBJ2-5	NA	CASSVGGVTAQYF	TGTGCCAGCAGCGTAGGGGGAGTGACGGCCCAGTACTTC
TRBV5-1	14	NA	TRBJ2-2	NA	CASSTSSSTGELFF	TGCGCCAGCAGCACAAGTTCTAGCACCGGGGAGCTGTTTTTT
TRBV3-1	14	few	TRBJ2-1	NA	CASSRQAGDNEQFF	TGTGCCAGCAGCCGCCAGGCAGGCGACAATGAGCAGTTCTTC
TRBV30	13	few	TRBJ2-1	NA	CAWSASPYNEQFF	TGTGCCTGGAGTGCCTCTCCGTACAATGAGCAGTTCTTC
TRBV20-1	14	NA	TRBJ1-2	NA	CSARKGHGNYGYTF	TGCAGTGCTAGGAAAGGACACGGGAACTATGGCTACACCTTC
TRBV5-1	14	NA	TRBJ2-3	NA	CASKEGQNTDTQYF	TGCGCCAGCAAGGAGGGACAGAACACAGATACGCAGTATTTT
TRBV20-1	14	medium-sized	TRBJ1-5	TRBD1	CSANRGQLNQPQHF	TGCAGTGCTAACAGGGGCCAACTGAATCAGCCCCAGCATTTT
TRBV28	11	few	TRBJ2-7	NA	CASGTAYEQYF	TGTGCCAGCGGTACTGCGTACGAGCAGTACTTC
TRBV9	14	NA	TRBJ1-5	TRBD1	CASSVTGGSQPQHF	TGTGCCAGCAGCGTGACAGGGGGAAGTCAGCCCCAGCATTTT
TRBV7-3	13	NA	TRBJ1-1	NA	CASSLTLNTEAFF	TGTGCCAGCAGCTTAACGTTGAACACTGAAGCTTTCTTT
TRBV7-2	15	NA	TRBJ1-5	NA	CASSLWGNSNQPQHF	TGTGCCAGCAGCTTATGGGGTAATAGCAATCAGCCCCAGCATTTT
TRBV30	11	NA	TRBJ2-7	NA	CAWSGTGEQYF	TGTGCCTGGAGTGGGACCGGGGAGCAGTACTTC
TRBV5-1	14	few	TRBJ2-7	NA	CASSSRTVSYEQYF	TGCGCCAGCAGTTCACGGACAGTCTCCTACGAGCAGTACTTC
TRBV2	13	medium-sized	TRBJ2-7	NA	CASSTDPGRIQYF	TGTGCCAGCAGTACTGACCCAGGGAGGATACAGTACTTC
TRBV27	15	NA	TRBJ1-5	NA	CASSLEGGVNQPQHF	TGTGCCAGCAGTTTAGAGGGTGGGGTTAATCAGCCCCAGCATTTT
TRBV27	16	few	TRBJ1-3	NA	CASTSLAGVAGNTIYF	TGTGCCAGCACCTCGCTGGCGGGGGTAGCTGGAAACACCATATATTTT
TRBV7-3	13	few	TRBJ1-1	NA	CASSPFMNTEAFF	TGTGCCAGCAGCCCGTTTATGAACACTGAAGCTTTCTTT
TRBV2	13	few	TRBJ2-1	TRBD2	CASQAGAYNEQFF	TGTGCCAGCCAAGCGGGAGCCTACAATGAGCAGTTCTTC
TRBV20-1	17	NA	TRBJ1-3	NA	CSAIHGRQGRTGNTIYF	TGCAGTGCTATTCACGGCCGGCAGGGAAGAACGGGAAACACCATATATTTT
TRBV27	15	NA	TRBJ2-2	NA	CASSLGPDLTGELFF	TGTGCCAGCAGTCTGGGACCGGACCTCACCGGGGAGCTGTTTTTT
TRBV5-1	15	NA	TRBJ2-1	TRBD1	CASSPGQGDGNEQFF	TGCGCCAGCAGCCCGGGACAGGGGGATGGGAATGAGCAGTTCTTC
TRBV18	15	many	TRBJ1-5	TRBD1	CASSPQTGDNQPQHF	TGTGCCAGCTCACCACAAACAGGGGACAATCAGCCCCAGCATTTT
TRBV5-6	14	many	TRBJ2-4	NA	CASTLGASQNIQYF	TGTGCCAGCACTCTCGGGGCATCCCAAAACATTCAGTACTTC
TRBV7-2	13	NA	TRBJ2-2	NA	CASSLVYAGELFF	TGTGCCAGCAGCCTAGTCTACGCCGGGGAGCTGTTTTTT
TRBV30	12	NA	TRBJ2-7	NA	CAWSVTGNEQYF	TGTGCCTGGAGTGTTACAGGAAACGAGCAGTACTTC
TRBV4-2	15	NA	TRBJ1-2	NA	CASSQAFDSNYGYTF	TGTGCCAGCAGCCAAGCTTTTGACAGCAACTATGGCTACACCTTC
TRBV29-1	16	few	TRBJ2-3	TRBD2	CSVVPLAGTSTDTQYF	TGCAGCGTCGTCCCGCTAGCGGGGACTAGCACAGATACGCAGTATTTT
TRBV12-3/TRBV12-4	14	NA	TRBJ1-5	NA	CASSLLGGNQPQHF	TGTGCCAGCAGTTTACTGGGAGGCAATCAGCCCCAGCATTTT
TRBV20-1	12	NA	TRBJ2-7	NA	CSAASGGNEQYF	TGCAGTGCCGCCAGTGGTGGTAACGAGCAGTACTTC
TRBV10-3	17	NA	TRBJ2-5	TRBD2	CAISEGGAGGLRETQYF	TGTGCCATCAGTGAGGGAGGAGCGGGAGGTCTTCGGGAGACCCAGTACTTC
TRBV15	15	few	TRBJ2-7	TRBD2	CATSSWTSAKGEQYF	TGTGCCACCAGCTCCTGGACTAGCGCGAAGGGGGAGCAGTACTTC
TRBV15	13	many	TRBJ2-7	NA	CATSREPAYEQYF	TGTGCCACCAGCAGAGAACCTGCCTACGAGCAGTACTTC
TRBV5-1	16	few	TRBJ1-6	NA	CASTTGGGSYNSPLHF	TGCGCCAGCACCACGGGCGGGGGATCCTATAATTCACCCCTCCACTTT
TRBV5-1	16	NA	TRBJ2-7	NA	CASSLAGGGRAYEQYF	TGCGCCAGCAGCTTGGCTGGAGGGGGTCGTGCCTACGAGCAGTACTTC
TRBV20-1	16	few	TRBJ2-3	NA	CSARDVSLGNTDTQYF	TGCAGTGCTAGAGATGTATCACTAGGAAACACAGATACGCAGTATTTT
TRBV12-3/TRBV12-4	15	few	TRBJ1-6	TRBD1	CASSRTGSRYSPLHF	TGTGCCAGCAGTCGGACAGGATCTAGGTATTCACCCCTCCACTTT